The source of this T cell receptor beta chain is a study of T cell responses to AZD1222 COVID-19 vaccine. For the study at large: Second-dose schedules of about 4 or about 12 weeks were combined. General study results and limits: Females outnumbered males among donors, who were mostly white British; clonal diversity was possibly underestimated. Repertoire sampling occurred only after the peak T cell response.

This CDR3 has 16 residues. Per the germline V gene, CDR1 is SGHVS and CDR2 is FNYEAQ. V lost 1 base, J lost 4 bases, and 16 bases lay in between. On this clone itself: Antigen specificity is unknown.

Produced via immunoSEQ multiplex PCR; TCRdb's table is partial and in-frame only. The table shows about 160,000 clones, with 85% to 90% occurring only once. The origin of this receptor is an adult in good health. This sample comprised peripheral blood, obtained on day 0 of AZD1222 vaccination. The chain uses TRBV7-6 and TRBJ1-1; no definite D call. This chain's CDR3 is CASSLEAQLGVTEAFF. DNA for the CDR3: TGTGCCAGCAGCTTAGAGGCTCAGCTAGGAGTCACTGAAGCTTTCTTT.